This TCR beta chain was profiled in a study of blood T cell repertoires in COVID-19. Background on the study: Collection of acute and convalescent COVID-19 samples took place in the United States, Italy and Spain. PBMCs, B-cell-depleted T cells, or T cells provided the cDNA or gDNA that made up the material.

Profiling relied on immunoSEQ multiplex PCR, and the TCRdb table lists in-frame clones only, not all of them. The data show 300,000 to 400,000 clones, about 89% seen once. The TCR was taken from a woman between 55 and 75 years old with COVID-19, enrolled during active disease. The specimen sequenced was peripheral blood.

The DNA of the CDR3 is TGTGCCAGCAGCTTAGGTCCCCCAGGGCCCTATAATTCACCCCTCCACTTT. This codes for CASSLGPPGPYNSPLHF. The chain uses TRBV7-2 and TRBJ1-6, with D maybe TRBD1 (5 bases). The germline V and J ends were trimmed by 1 base and 2 bases, with 12 bases remaining between them. CDR1 SGHTA and CDR2 FQGNSA come from the germline V gene. CDR3 length: 17 residues.